This TCR beta chain comes out of a study of T cell responses to AZD1222 COVID-19 vaccine. Overall study: Samples with a second dose at about 4 or about 12 weeks were pooled together. Study-wide results and limits: Spike-specific TCR breadth and depth both grew after two AZD1222 doses. Reportedly, nearly half of unique spike TCRs recognized epitopes outside B.1.351/B.1.1.7 mutations.

Here immunoSEQ multiplex PCR was the method, and the copy in TCRdb shows in-frame clones only, minus some. The table lists about 180,000 clones, 90% to 95% of them singletons, with 2.6% in the top ten. About this clone: Its specificity is not known.

The sample was peripheral blood, taken on day 0 of AZD1222 vaccination. This receptor was obtained from an adult in good health.

In DNA, the CDR3 is TGTGCCAGCAGCTTGGTGGGGGCCACCTCCTACGAGCAGTACTTC. Amino acids: CASSLVGATSYEQYF. The chain joins TRBV5-4 to TRBJ2-7; the D gene is possibly TRBD1 (6 bases). The CDR3 runs to 15 residues. Trimming pared 0 bases from V and 0 bases from J, leaving 10 bases between. Germline V lookup: CDR1 SGHNT, CDR2 YYREEE (reference sequence). Looking up the rest from reference TRBV5-4 and TRBJ2-7 gives the full variable domain: ETGVTQSPTHLIKTRGQQVTLRCSSQSGHNTVSWYQQALGQGPQFIFQYYREEENGRGNFPPRFSGLQFPNYSSELNVNALELDDSALYLCASSLVGATSYEQYFGPGTRLTVT.